This T cell receptor beta chain comes out of a study of regulatory T cells in long-lasting Graves disease. Study-level results: Those with persistent Graves' had less TCR diversity than newly diagnosed patients. More public clonotypes were shared by persistent patients (2,741) than by new patients (under 1,000).

HTBI primers from iRepertoire and Arm-PCR of CDR3 regions yielded the TCR beta libraries. TCRdb re-derived calls from the multiplex PCR reads in MiXCR, one entry per CDR3 protein. The table shows roughly 350,000 distinct CDR3 sequences, with over 15% occurring only once. For this clonotype: Its antigen is not identified.

As to time point: newly diagnosed GD, antithyroid drugs for less than 3 months. The authors made the TCR library using RNA they extracted from PBMCs. In addition, the sample was reused for a study of T cells in Graves' hyperthyroidism and ophthalmopathy. From that second work: Stability of Graves' hyperthyroidism was defined as absent ophthalmopathy progression within 18 months.

This clonotype originated in a man aged 35 to 55 with Graves disease. The specimen was peripheral blood mononuclear cells (PBMCs), collected at new diagnosis, from a patient treated with antithyroid drugs.

CDR3: CASIQSGISGANVLTF. CDR3 DNA: TGTGCCAGCATTCAGTCCGGGATCTCTGGGGCCAACGTCCTGACTTTC. J is TRBJ2-6 and V is TRBV28, with a possible D match to TRBD2 (5 bases). The CDR3 has 16 residues. In germline, CDR1 is MDHEN, CDR2 SYDVKM. Trimming took off 7 bases at V and 0 bases at J, with 13 bases between the two ends.